This TCR beta chain is drawn from a study of shared clonotypes between healthy human individuals. Study-level findings and limits: Sequencing depth was a factor that was expected to affect clonotype sharing among donors.

CDR1 and CDR2 from the germline V gene are GTSNPN and SVGIG (reference sequence). There are 14 residues in the CDR3. The authors ran the assay at deep level. Authors' processing steps: Filtering differed since immunoSEQ provided only junctions, with no quality scores. Measured with immunoSEQ multiplex PCR; TCRdb has only the in-frame clones, and not every one. D and trimming come from the DNA, and the V and J calls and clone size come from that table. The sample lists hundreds of thousands of clones; 70% to 80% were seen once. Worth noting for this clone: Its antigen is unidentified. The junction differs from germline at one of its ends, possibly a read error.

The study enrolled healthy HIV-negative adults without recent acute infections or vaccinations as donors. The gene calls are TRBV30 and TRBJ1-5, with no clear D. Sequencing input: PBMCs. This receptor was obtained from a woman aged 40 to 49 in good health. Some clones in this sample may be carry-over from other donors' samples. In DNA form, the CDR3 reads TGTGCCTGGAGTAACGGGGTTGGAGATCAGCCCCGGCATTTT. It is translated as CAWSNGVGDQPRHF.